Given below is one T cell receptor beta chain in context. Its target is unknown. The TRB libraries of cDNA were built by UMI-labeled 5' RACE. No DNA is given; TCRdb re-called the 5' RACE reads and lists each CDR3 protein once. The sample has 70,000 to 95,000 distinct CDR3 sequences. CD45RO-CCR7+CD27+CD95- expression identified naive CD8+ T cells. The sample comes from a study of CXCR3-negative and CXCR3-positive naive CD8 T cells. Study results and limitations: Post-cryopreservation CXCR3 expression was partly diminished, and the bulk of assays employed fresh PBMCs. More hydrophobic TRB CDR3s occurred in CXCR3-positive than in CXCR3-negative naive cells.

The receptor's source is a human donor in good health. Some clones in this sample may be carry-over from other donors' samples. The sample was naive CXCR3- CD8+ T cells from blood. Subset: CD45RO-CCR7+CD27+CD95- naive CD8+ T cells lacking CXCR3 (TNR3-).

This CDR3 is CSVTLGGNQPQHF. The V and J genes are TRBV29-1 and TRBJ1-5; no DNA is available, so the TRBD1 call from TCRdb remains unchecked. This CDR3 comprises 13 residues. In germline, CDR1 is SQVTM, CDR2 ANQGSEA. The entire variable domain, with the rest obtained from reference TRBV29-1 and TRBJ1-5, is as follows: SAVISQKPSRDICQRGTSLTIQCQVDSQVTMMFWYRQQPGQSLTLIATANQGSEATYESGFVIDKFPISRPNLTFSTLTVSNMSPEDSSIYLCSVTLGGNQPQHFGDGTRLSIL.